A selection of T cell receptor beta chains follows, all from one sample in a study of blood T cell repertoires in COVID-19. Repertoires were generated with immunoSEQ multiplex PCR, while TCRdb's copy carries only in-frame clones and drops some. The table includes 55,000 to 65,000 clones, 85% to 90% detected once. The source material was peripheral blood. The receptors were sampled from a man between 60 and 75 years old with acute or convalescent COVID-19. Each CDR3 is given with its conserved first and last residue. Fields, in order: J gene, clone size, V gene, CDR3 protein. The listing skips clone size in some rows; elsewhere it reads once, few, many or a size class.

J gene: TRBJ2-7; clone size: -; V gene: TRBV29-1; CDR3 protein: CSVVQGYEQYF
J gene: TRBJ1-5; clone size: -; V gene: TRBV2; CDR3 protein: CASSPRQANQPQHF
J gene: TRBJ1-3; clone size: -; V gene: TRBV5-1; CDR3 protein: CASSQNLGNTIYF
J gene: TRBJ1-2; clone size: -; V gene: TRBV14; CDR3 protein: CASSQDGASNYGYTF
J gene: TRBJ2-7; clone size: -; V gene: TRBV4-2; CDR3 protein: CASSHDLGLAYEQYF
J gene: TRBJ1-2; clone size: -; V gene: TRBV28; CDR3 protein: CASSTGTGGGLYGYTF
J gene: TRBJ1-2; clone size: once; V gene: TRBV2; CDR3 protein: CASSRLGLNYGYTF
J gene: TRBJ1-2; clone size: -; V gene: TRBV28; CDR3 protein: CASSRDFDRVVDPIDYGYTF
J gene: TRBJ2-7; clone size: -; V gene: TRBV28; CDR3 protein: CASRYRVYEQYF
J gene: TRBJ1-3; clone size: -; V gene: TRBV5-1; CDR3 protein: CASSLVGPSSGNTIYF
J gene: TRBJ2-1; clone size: -; V gene: TRBV7-9; CDR3 protein: CASSLDSGRREQFF
J gene: TRBJ1-2; clone size: few; V gene: TRBV2; CDR3 protein: CATQPSRDSYGYTF
J gene: TRBJ2-3; clone size: -; V gene: TRBV5-1; CDR3 protein: CASRRVASTDTQYF
J gene: TRBJ1-1; clone size: -; V gene: TRBV11-3; CDR3 protein: CASSFQGSTEAFF
J gene: TRBJ2-5; clone size: -; V gene: TRBV28; CDR3 protein: CASSIAGDQETQYF
J gene: TRBJ1-1; clone size: few; V gene: TRBV5-4; CDR3 protein: CASSPPRGNTEAFF
J gene: TRBJ2-3; clone size: once; V gene: TRBV7-9; CDR3 protein: CASSPPFREGMTQYF
J gene: TRBJ2-5; clone size: -; V gene: TRBV28; CDR3 protein: CASSLLTSGAGTQYF
J gene: TRBJ2-7; clone size: -; V gene: TRBV3-1/TRBV3-2; CDR3 protein: CASSQAGLSYEQYF
J gene: TRBJ2-5; clone size: -; V gene: TRBV29-1; CDR3 protein: CSVELRLGGETQYF
J gene: TRBJ1-6; clone size: -; V gene: TRBV11-1; CDR3 protein: CASSLDRYRRSPLHF
J gene: TRBJ1-3; clone size: -; V gene: TRBV11-1; CDR3 protein: CASSLSRLSGNTIYF
J gene: TRBJ1-2; clone size: few; V gene: TRBV5-4; CDR3 protein: CASSSGQTNYYGYTF
J gene: TRBJ2-3; clone size: -; V gene: TRBV12-5; CDR3 protein: CASGHLAGGRRGTQYF
J gene: TRBJ1-5; clone size: -; V gene: TRBV19; CDR3 protein: CASKGQGRDSNQPQHF
J gene: TRBJ2-1; clone size: -; V gene: TRBV15; CDR3 protein: CATSRAAKRNNEQFF
J gene: TRBJ1-5; clone size: -; V gene: TRBV28; CDR3 protein: CASSYRVWGNQPQHF
J gene: TRBJ2-1; clone size: -; V gene: TRBV7-3; CDR3 protein: CASSFSGRASSYNEQFF
J gene: TRBJ1-2; clone size: -; V gene: TRBV5-4; CDR3 protein: CASSLAGTSYGYTF
J gene: TRBJ1-6; clone size: -; V gene: TRBV6-5; CDR3 protein: CASTLSTGLRPPLHF
J gene: TRBJ1-2; clone size: -; V gene: TRBV5-1; CDR3 protein: CASSSTGQRTYGYTF
J gene: TRBJ2-7; clone size: -; V gene: TRBV11-2; CDR3 protein: CASSQSRGAGYAYEQYF
J gene: TRBJ2-7; clone size: -; V gene: TRBV7-6; CDR3 protein: CASSFAPGLAKNYEQYF
J gene: TRBJ1-2; clone size: few; V gene: TRBV30; CDR3 protein: CAWTKEKGVPLIYGYTF
J gene: TRBJ1-3; clone size: -; V gene: TRBV7-6; CDR3 protein: CASSLAPGGGNTIYF
J gene: TRBJ2-6; clone size: -; V gene: TRBV18; CDR3 protein: CASSPYSSGANVLTF
J gene: TRBJ2-7; clone size: -; V gene: TRBV27; CDR3 protein: CASLSGGLFLHEQYF
J gene: TRBJ2-1; clone size: -; V gene: TRBV15; CDR3 protein: CATSRGYNKGDNEQFF
J gene: TRBJ2-2; clone size: -; V gene: TRBV5-1; CDR3 protein: CASSMLAGMGAGELFF
J gene: TRBJ1-4; clone size: -; V gene: TRBV10-2; CDR3 protein: CASSEPDRGNEKLFF
J gene: TRBJ2-5; clone size: once; V gene: TRBV5-4; CDR3 protein: CASSLGAGETQYF
J gene: TRBJ1-6; clone size: -; V gene: TRBV3-1/TRBV3-2; CDR3 protein: CASSQEQGARTYNSPLHF
J gene: TRBJ2-7; clone size: -; V gene: TRBV20-1; CDR3 protein: CSASGSGKSEQYF
J gene: TRBJ2-7; clone size: -; V gene: TRBV5-6; CDR3 protein: CASSPGQREQYF
J gene: TRBJ1-1; clone size: -; V gene: TRBV5-8; CDR3 protein: CASSFPWAGISTEAFF
J gene: TRBJ1-6; clone size: -; V gene: TRBV6-1; CDR3 protein: CASSESIASPLHF
J gene: TRBJ2-3; clone size: once; V gene: TRBV5-1; CDR3 protein: CASSLQGQGATDTQYF
J gene: TRBJ1-4; clone size: -; V gene: TRBV5-1; CDR3 protein: CASSKTGGRVEKLFF
J gene: TRBJ2-2; clone size: -; V gene: TRBV5-1; CDR3 protein: CASSPLPNTGELFF
J gene: TRBJ1-1; clone size: -; V gene: TRBV7-3; CDR3 protein: CASSSQGAGMTEAFF
J gene: TRBJ2-7; clone size: -; V gene: TRBV19; CDR3 protein: CASSMTGMGSYEQYF
J gene: TRBJ1-2; clone size: once; V gene: TRBV5-4; CDR3 protein: CASSLSGAITGYTF